In this sample, the clone carrying this TCR beta chain turned up many times. Its antigen is unknown. The data derive from a study of T cells in Graves' hyperthyroidism and ophthalmopathy. Study-level information: Peripheral blood was obtained at initial diagnosis, preceding any treatment.

Clinical symptoms, serum thyroxine and TRAb, thyroid ultrasound and orbital computed tomography together formed the diagnostic basis. V lost 5 bases, J lost 11 bases, and 16 bases lay in between. This CDR3 spans 12 amino acids. RNA transcripts yielded amplified TCR beta CDR3 regions. Primed by the HTBI set, a first-round RT-PCR was run on the TCR CDR3. From the multiplex PCR reads, TCRdb called clonotypes with MiXCR, one entry per CDR3 protein. The sample yields hundreds of thousands of distinct CDR3 sequences, over 15% seen once. Study-wide results and limits: Most expanded thyroid clonotypes above 0.001 also appeared in blood.

The sequenced sample was blood. This rearrangement joins TRBV12-3 or TRBV12-4 to TRBJ2-7; D is uncertain. The receptor was derived from a young woman with Graves' hyperthyroidism. As DNA, the CDR3 is TGTGCCAGCAGTCAAACATCTTCAGGAGAGTACTTC. This codes for CASSQTSSGEYF.